This entry features one T cell receptor (beta chain) sequence. The target antigen is unknown. The assay was immunoSEQ multiplex PCR, and TCRdb's table has in-frame clones only and misses some. The table has tens of thousands of clones, 75% to 90% seen once. The sample belongs to a study of T cell responses to AZD1222 COVID-19 vaccine. Study results and caveats: Along spike, vaccine-associated CD4 TCRs were found throughout, with dominance at 160-218 and 743-854. It was only a handful of AZD1222 recipients who were seropositive at baseline.

The CDR3 consists of 16 residues. V dropped 6 bases and J dropped 2 bases, with 19 bases sitting between them. The germline CDR1 and CDR2 sequences are MDHEN and SYDVKM. The sample in question was peripheral blood, obtained 28 days after the second AZD1222 dose. The TCR originated in an adult who received the AZD1222 COVID-19 vaccine. The V call is TRBV28, the J call TRBJ1-1; possibly TRBD1 for D (6 bases). Here the CDR3 DNA reads TGTGCCAGCAGGTTTAACGTGGACAGAGGTAACACTGAAGCTTTCTTT. The encoded protein is CASRFNVDRGNTEAFF.